Below are 18 T cell receptor beta chains sequenced from a single sample in a study of cytomegalovirus exposure and HLA in healthy donors. 13 Jbeta primers and 60 Vbeta primers were used for the PCR. Clones were sequenced by immunoSEQ multiplex PCR, and TCRdb holds only the in-frame ones, with some missing. Among more than 75,000 clones, 74% were seen once, and the ten largest hold about 6.2%. Sequencing input: PBMCs. Receptors were obtained from a woman in her fifties or sixties in good health and CMV-seropositive.

The chain carries TRBV5-1 and TRBJ2-5, with TRBD1 identical over 10 bases. V was pared by 1 base and J by 5 bases, with 5 bases of the junction left unmatched. Germline loops: CDR1 SGHRS, CDR2 YFSETQ. The CDR3 extends over 15 amino acids. The CDR3 protein is CASSLPTGGRETQYF. In DNA form, the CDR3 reads TGCGCCAGCAGCTTGCCGACAGGGGGCAGGGAGACCCAGTACTTC.

The chain links TRBV5-6 to TRBJ1-5, with 7 bases aligning to TRBD1. The germline gives CDR1 SGHDT, CDR2 YYEEEE. The CDR3 totals 15 residues. The V gene end was trimmed by 2 bases and the J gene end by 2 bases; junction bases not matched to a gene: 4. Written as DNA, the CDR3 is TGTGCCAGCAGCTTTCACAGGGGTGGCAATCAGCCCCAGCATTTT. It is translated as CASSFHRGGNQPQHF.

Turning to this clone: A junction boundary mismatches the germline segment, possibly from a read error. V gene TRBV7-9 combines with J gene TRBJ1-1; D perhaps matches TRBD1 (5 bases). The CDR3 has 13 residues. Per the germline V gene, CDR1 is SEHNR and CDR2 is FQNEAQ (reference sequence). This chain's CDR3 is CSSSFGDTGGAFF. The CDR3 nucleotides read TGTTCCAGCAGCTTCGGGGATACCGGGGGAGCTTTCTTT.

This sequence joins TRBV19 and TRBJ2-3; the match to TRBD2 covers 11 bases. The germline gives CDR1 LNHDA, CDR2 SQIVND (reference sequence). CDR3 length: 17 amino acids. Trimming at V came to 4 bases and at J to 1 base, leaving 7 bases not matched to a gene. The CDR3, as DNA: TGTGCCAGTAGTACCCTCGGGACTAGCGGACGCACAGATACGCAGTATTTT. Translated: CASSTLGTSGRTDTQYF.

The chain links TRBV29-1 to TRBJ1-2; 7 positions agree with TRBD1. Trimming cost V 7 bases and J 6 bases; bases outside gene matches: 8. Germline V gene sequence: CDR1 SQVTM, CDR2 ANQGSEA. The CDR3 has 12 residues. The CDR3 coding sequence is TGCAGCGCCCAGACAGGGATCCATGGCTACACCTTC. Protein product: CSAQTGIHGYTF.

This chain uses TRBV6-5 with TRBJ2-1, with D perhaps matching TRBD2 (6 bases). V was clipped by 3 bases and J by 9 bases, with 12 bases between them. The CDR3 spans 13 residues. Germline CDR1 and CDR2: MNHEY and SVGAGI. CDR3 protein: CASSYGGAVEQFF. The CDR3 bases are TGTGCCAGCAGTTATGGAGGGGCTGTTGAGCAGTTCTTC.

The genes are TRBV6-5 and TRBJ2-3; TRBD1 might be the D (6 bases). This CDR3 is 12 amino acids long. Trimming stripped 6 bases from V and 5 bases from J, with 9 bases between. Germline V gene lookup returns CDR1 MNHEY and CDR2 SVGAGI. In nucleotides, the CDR3 is TGTGCCAGCAGCACAGGGAGAGATACGCAGTATTTT. This sequence encodes CASSTGRDTQYF.

This clone was recorded at least ten times. Other DNA variants within this sample encode the same CDR3. This chain uses TRBV10-2 with TRBJ2-7, with 12 bases lining up with TRBD2. Germline V gives CDR1 WSHSY, CDR2 SAAADI. The length of the CDR3 is 15 residues. J was trimmed by 2 bases and V by 3 bases; bases with no gene match: 2. This chain's CDR3 is CASSELAGGAYEQYF. CDR3 in DNA: TGCGCCAGCAGTGAACTAGCGGGAGGAGCCTACGAGCAGTACTTC.

V and J are TRBV7-3 and TRBJ1-2, with 11 bases that match TRBD1. CDR1 SGHTA and CDR2 FQGTGA come from the germline V gene. There are 15 residues in the CDR3. J gave up 5 bases and V 4 bases, and 6 bases lay outside the gene matches. CDR3 sequence: CASSSRTGGIYGYTF. The CDR3 nucleotides read TGTGCCAGCAGCTCCCGGACAGGGGGCATTTATGGCTACACCTTC. Looking up the rest from reference TRBV7-3 and TRBJ1-2 gives the full variable domain: GAGVSQTPSNKVTEKGKYVELRCDPISGHTALYWYRQSLGQGPEFLIYFQGTGAADDSGLPNDRFFAVRPEGSVSTLKIQRTERGDSAVYLCASSSRTGGIYGYTFGSGTRLTVV.

This chain joins TRBV6-1 and TRBJ2-7; 10 bases are shared with TRBD2. The CDR3 runs 14 residues. V lost 3 bases and J lost 6; bases outside the gene matches: 5. Per the germline V gene, CDR1 is MNHNS and CDR2 is SASEGT. CDR3 in amino acids: CASSEASGSLEQYF. In DNA form, the CDR3 reads TGTGCCAGCAGTGAGGCTAGCGGGAGTCTCGAGCAGTACTTC.

The V gene is TRBV10-3, the J gene TRBJ2-5, with TRBD1 matching 8 bases. This CDR3 contains 18 residues. V lost 2 bases and J lost 6; bases outside the gene matches: 17. The germline gives CDR1 ENHRY, CDR2 SYGVKD. CDR3 residues: CAISEPQNPGGAGKTQYF. CDR3 in DNA: TGTGCCATCAGTGAGCCACAGAACCCAGGGGGCGCGGGGAAGACCCAGTACTTC.

The table lists this clone with a count of one. The gene calls are TRBV6-6 and TRBJ2-5; TRBD2 is a possible D gene (5 bases). Germline V gives CDR1 MNHNY, CDR2 SVGAGI (reference sequence). Trimming cost V 0 bases and J 5 bases, with 10 bases left between them. There are 14 residues in the CDR3. This CDR3 is CASSYSRIAETQYF. The CDR3, as DNA: TGTGCCAGCAGTTACTCGAGGATAGCGGAGACCCAGTACTTC.

The J gene is TRBJ2-7, the V gene TRBV15; TRBD1 matches at 9 bases. CDR3 size: 17 residues. In germline, CDR1 is LNHNV, CDR2 YYDKDF (reference sequence). With V trimmed by 1 base and J by 4 bases, 11 bases remained unmatched. Here the CDR3 DNA reads TGTGCCACCAGCAGAGTAAAGGGCGGGACAGGGAGATACGAGCAGTACTTC. Residues: CATSRVKGGTGRYEQYF.

The chain joins TRBV7-9 to TRBJ2-7; 8 nucleotides agree with TRBD2. Trimming removed 4 bases from V and 7 bases from J; junction bases left unmatched: 21. Germline CDR1 and CDR2: SEHNR and FQNEAQ (reference sequence). CDR3 size: 18 residues. CDR3 in amino acids: CASSSSKAGGGKRIEQYF. CDR3 bases: TGTGCCAGCAGCTCCTCAAAGGCGGGCGGGGGGAAACGAATAGAGCAGTACTTC.

This chain uses TRBV6-5 with TRBJ1-5; 8 bases map to TRBD1. CDR1 MNHEY and CDR2 SVGAGI come from the germline V gene. V was clipped by 5 bases and J by 2 bases; unmatched bases: 5. There are 15 residues in the CDR3. CDR3 DNA sequence: TGTGCCAGCAGTCGGACAGGGAGGGGCAATCAGCCCCAGCATTTT. This gives the protein CASSRTGRGNQPQHF.

As concerns this clone: Because the CDR3 is missing its conserved closing phenylalanine or tryptophan, this is likely a read error. The chain recombines TRBV5-1 with TRBJ1-2, with D unresolved. This CDR3 has 14 residues. Looked up from germline, CDR1 is SGHRS and CDR2 is YFSETQ. V was shortened by 1 base and J by 4 bases, with 11 bases between the two germline ends. The CDR3 DNA sequence: TGCGCCAGCAGCTTGAAGGATAGCGTCTATGGCTACACCCTC. Translated, it gives CASSLKDSVYGYTL.

The chain has TRBV7-6 and TRBJ2-3, with 8 bases lining up with TRBD2. The CDR3 spans 16 residues. The V gene end was trimmed by 4 bases and the J gene end by 0 bases; junction bases not matched to a gene: 6. In germline, CDR1 is SGHVS, CDR2 FNYEAQ. The CDR3 spells CASSSSSGVSTDTQYF. Written as DNA, the CDR3 is TGTGCCAGCAGCTCCAGTAGCGGGGTTAGCACAGATACGCAGTATTTT.

This clone has only one observation. V is TRBV30 and J is TRBJ2-5, with 8 bases lining up with TRBD2. Germline V gene data show CDR1 as GTSNPN and CDR2 as SVGIG (reference sequence). V lost 4 bases and J lost 2; bases outside the gene matches: 0. This CDR3 has 12 residues. CDR3 bases: TGTGCCTGGACTAGCGGGCAAGAGACCCAGTACTTC. Translation gives CAWTSGQETQYF. Complete variable domain (other parts from reference TRBV30 and TRBJ2-5): SQTIHQWPATLVQPVGSPLSLECTVEGTSNPNLYWYRQAAGRGLQLLFYSVGIGQISSEVPQNLSASRPQDRQFILSSKKLLLSDSGFYLCAWTSGQETQYFGPGTRLLVL.